This entry features one TCR beta chain sequence. Sequencing sought depths of 1 in 200,000 to 1 in 1 million T cells. Profiling relied on immunoSEQ multiplex PCR, and the TCRdb table lists in-frame clones only, not all of them. The data contain around 250,000 clones, roughly 70% of them singletons. The ends were cut back, 0 bases at V and 5 bases at J, with 10 bases in the middle. Germline-derived CDR1 and CDR2 are LGHNA and YSLEER. This CDR3 has 14 amino acids. For TCR beta libraries, roughly 2 micrograms of genomic DNA were obtained from cryopreserved PBMCs. The data originate from a study of cytotoxic CD8 clonotypes in ibrutinib-treated CLL. Study context: Investigators reported about 24 partial and 2 complete responses; after median around 68 months, around 15 patients remained remitted and about 12 progressed. Productive templates averaged around 260,000 per sample, and productive rearrangements 90,000 to 100,000.

The TCR comes from a human donor with chronic lymphocytic leukemia. V usage is TRBV4-3 and J usage is TRBJ2-5; D unresolved. Material: PBMCs, obtained after 24 months of ibrutinib treatment. The CDR3 DNA is TGCGCCAGCAGCCAAGATAGGTTGAGGGAGACCCAGTACTTC. This gives the protein CASSQDRLRETQYF.